Presented here are 28 T cell receptor beta chains from one specimen sequenced in a study of T cells in Graves' hyperthyroidism and ophthalmopathy. What was amplified from RNA transcripts were TCR beta CDR3 regions. First-round RT-PCR targeting the TCR CDR3 was performed with the HTBI primer set. Each CDR3 protein gets one entry after TCRdb re-called the multiplex PCR reads with MiXCR. The table has about 200,000 distinct CDR3 sequences, roughly a sixth seen once; the top ten hold over 45%. Specimen: blood. Every receptor here comes from a woman aged 45-65 years with Graves' hyperthyroidism.

The chain employs TRBV11-2 and TRBJ2-1; no reliable D call. Germline V gene data show CDR1 as SGHAT and CDR2 as FQNNGV. CDR3 size: 15 residues. V lost 5 bases, J lost 3 bases, and 14 bases lay in between. CDR3 loop: CASSPFQGIYNEQFF. The CDR3 DNA reads as TGTGCCAGCAGCCCATTTCAAGGTATCTACAATGAGCAGTTCTTC.

This clonotype was seen repeatedly, ten times or more. The chain has TRBV7-8 and TRBJ1-1; perhaps TRBD1 as D (6 bases). This CDR3 has 14 amino acids. Deletions cut 8 bases from V and 6 bases from J, with 19 bases between. Germline assignment: CDR1 SGHVS and CDR2 FQNEAQ. This CDR3 is CASRTSQGSAEAFF. The CDR3 DNA reads TGTGCCAGCCGTACGAGCCAGGGGTCCGCTGAAGCTTTCTTT.

The V and J genes are TRBV18 and TRBJ2-5; D unresolved. The germline V gene has CDR1 KGHSH and CDR2 LQKENI. V was cut by 3 bases and J by 2 bases, with 4 bases left in between. This CDR3 region has 12 residues. CDR3 coding DNA: TGTGCCAGCTCACCGGTTCAAGAGACCCAGTACTTC. It is translated as CASSPVQETQYF. Drawing the rest from reference TRBV18 and TRBJ2-5, the complete variable domain is NAGVMQNPRHLVRRRGQEARLRCSPMKGHSHVYWYRQLPEEGLKFMVYLQKENIIDESGMPKERFSAEFPKEGPSILRIQQVVRGDSAAYFCASSPVQETQYFGPGTRLLVL.

This clonotype was found many times. V and J are TRBV24-1 and TRBJ1-2; no firm D call. Germline CDR1 is KGHDR and CDR2 is SFDVKD. V was shortened by 5 bases and J by 3 bases, with 12 bases between the two germline ends. The length of the CDR3 is 14 residues. CDR3 coding DNA: TGTGCCACCAGTGGATGGGAGTTTGACTATGGCTACACCTTC. Protein sequence: CATSGWEFDYGYTF.

With regard to this clonotype: One base away lies a much larger clone, so this may be a sequencing read error. This rearrangement joins TRBV29-1 to TRBJ2-1, with D maybe TRBD1 (5 bases). The CDR3 loop spans 12 amino acids. V lost 6 bases to trimming and J lost 10 bases, with 16 bases between them. From germline, CDR1 is SQVTM and CDR2 ANQGSEA. CDR3 loop: CSVRVGVGEQFF. CDR3 nucleotide sequence: TGCAGCGTAAGGGTAGGGGTCGGCGAGCAGTTCTTC.

This clonotype was seen many times. The chain is built from TRBV6-1 and TRBJ1-1; no firm D call. Germline V CDR1 and CDR2: MNHNS, SASEGT. This CDR3 has 13 amino acids. The V gene lost 7 bases and the J gene lost 1 base, with 10 bases spanning the gap. This chain's CDR3 is CASKLSGNTEAFF. For the CDR3, the DNA is TGTGCCAGCAAACTATCAGGGAACACTGAAGCTTTCTTT.

Ten or more counts support this clonotype. The chain has TRBV5-1 and TRBJ1-5; D uncertain. There are 13 residues in the CDR3. Between the trimmed V and J ends, which lost 0 bases and 3 bases, there was a span of 4 bases. Germline V gene sequence: CDR1 SGHRS, CDR2 YFSETQ. The CDR3, as DNA: TGCGCCAGCAGCTTGGACAACAATCAGCCCCAGCATTTT. Its protein is CASSLDNNQPQHF.

The CDR3 is CASSYSPLSSGSNNEQFF. DNA for the CDR3: TGTGCCAGCAGTTACTCCCCGTTGTCTAGCGGGAGTAACAATGAGCAGTTCTTC. This chain connects TRBV6-2 or TRBV6-3 to TRBJ2-1; TRBD2 aligns across 10 bases. The CDR3 totals 18 residues. V was clipped by 0 bases and J by 5 bases; unmatched bases: 10. The V gene's germline CDR1 is MNHEY and CDR2 SVGEGT.

This clonotype was observed at least ten times. The V and J genes are TRBV29-1 and TRBJ1-3, with a tentative D call TRBD1 (6 bases). CDR1 and CDR2 from the germline V gene are SQVTM and ANQGSEA. This CDR3 is 14 amino acids long. The V and J ends lost 2 bases and 2 bases respectively, with 10 bases between them. The CDR3 DNA sequence: TGCAGCGTTGAAATAGGGGGGACTGGAAACACCATATATTTT. Translated, it gives CSVEIGGTGNTIYF.

Details on this clonotype: One base away lies a much larger clone, so this may be a sequencing read error. This chain connects TRBV20-1 to TRBJ1-1, with 7 positions matching TRBD1. V lost 3 bases, J lost 10 bases, and 5 bases stayed unmatched. Germline V gene data show CDR1 as DFQATT and CDR2 as SNEGSKA (reference sequence). The CDR3 runs 11 residues. This CDR3 is CSARSRGRAFF. DNA for the CDR3: TGCAGTGCTAGGAGCAGGGGGAGAGCTTTCTTT.

This clonotype was counted at least ten times. The chain uses TRBV5-1 and TRBJ2-1; 15 nucleotides match TRBD2. Losses at the gene ends were 7 bases for V and 9 bases for J; bases not matched to a gene: 5. There are 14 residues in the CDR3. Germline loops: CDR1 SGHRS, CDR2 YFSETQ. The CDR3 region has the DNA TGCGCCAGCGCACCGGGACTAGCGGGAGGTGAGCAGTTCTTC. Encoded protein: CASAPGLAGGEQFF.

This clonotype was recorded a few times. This chain uses TRBV4-2 with TRBJ2-7, with 13 bases lining up with TRBD2. The CDR3 is 18 residues long. CDR1 is LGHNA, CDR2 YNFKEQ, per germline. The junction had 9 bases not matched to a gene; V was cut back by 4 bases and J by 0 bases. This chain's CDR3 is CASSLSTSGRTSSYEQYF. The CDR3 DNA reads as TGTGCCAGCAGCCTATCGACTAGCGGGAGGACTAGCTCCTACGAGCAGTACTTC.

This chain uses TRBV6-1 with TRBJ1-2; D is ambiguous. CDR3 length: 13 amino acids. CDR1 is MNHNS and CDR2 is SASEGT in the germline V gene. Trimming took off 6 bases at V and 6 bases at J, with 14 bases between the two ends. In nucleotides, the CDR3 is TGTGCCAGCAGAGTACTTCATACGGATGGCTACACCTTC. It codes for CASRVLHTDGYTF.

This clonotype was counted ten times or more. CDR3 bases: TGTGCCAGCAGACCGGACGGAGCTAGCAATCAGCCCCAGCATTTT. Amino acid sequence: CASRPDGASNQPQHF. The chain joins TRBV28 to TRBJ1-5, with no clear D. Germline CDR1 and CDR2: MDHEN and SYDVKM. CDR3 length: 15 residues. V lost 6 bases and J lost 0, with 12 bases in between.

This clonotype has at least ten counts. This chain links TRBV27 with TRBJ2-3, with TRBD1 identical over 10 bases. The ends lost 5 bases at V and 4 bases at J; junction bases unmatched: 9. Germline V gene lookup returns CDR1 MNHEY and CDR2 SMNVEV (reference sequence). The CDR3 runs 16 residues. CDR3 sequence reads: CASSAPGTGAPDTQYF. The DNA for the CDR3 is TGTGCCAGCAGTGCCCCCGGGACAGGGGCCCCAGATACGCAGTATTTT.

The V and J genes are TRBV6-4 and TRBJ1-1, with D possibly TRBD1 on 6 matching bases. V was clipped by 5 bases and J by 3 bases, with 16 bases between them. CDR3 length: 15 residues. From germline, CDR1 is MRHNA and CDR2 SNTAGT. The CDR3 nucleotides are TGTGCCAGCAGTCCGCAGGGGTTTGCCTACACTGAAGCTTTCTTT. Its protein is CASSPQGFAYTEAFF.

This clonotype has just a few counts. The CDR3 loop reads CASSLQQSSGNTIYF. The CDR3 DNA is TGTGCCAGCAGTTTACAACAGTCCTCTGGAAACACCATATATTTT. This chain uses TRBV12-3 or TRBV12-4 with TRBJ1-3; D is ambiguous. Trimming removed 2 bases at V and 0 bases at J, with 8 bases between. This CDR3 has 15 residues.

This clonotype was recorded many times. The chain joins TRBV18 to TRBJ2-7; TRBD2 matches 7 bases. J lost 6 bases, V lost 4 bases, and 0 bases had no gene match. Germline CDR1 reads KGHSH; CDR2 reads LQKENI. CDR3 length equals 11 residues. DNA for the CDR3: TGTGCCAGCTCACGGGGGGGCGAGCAGTACTTC. This translates into CASSRGGEQYF.

This clonotype was found many times. The DNA of the CDR3 is TGTGCCAGCAGTTGTAGGGGAAGAACCGGGGAGCTGTTTTTT. Its protein product is CASSCRGRTGELFF. The genes are TRBV12-3 or TRBV12-4 and TRBJ2-2, with a tentative D call TRBD1 (5 bases). This CDR3 spans 14 amino acids. The germline V and J ends were trimmed by 4 bases and 5 bases, with 11 bases remaining between them.

This clonotype was recorded many times. The chain links TRBV6-1 to TRBJ2-1, with unresolved D. V was cut by 6 bases and J by 0 bases, with 18 bases left in between. Germline assignment: CDR1 MNHNS and CDR2 SASEGT. This CDR3 comprises 17 residues. CDR3 protein: CASSRPRLDGSYNEQFF. CDR3 coding DNA: TGTGCCAGCAGCCGTCCCAGATTGGATGGCTCCTACAATGAGCAGTTCTTC.

At least ten counts were recorded for this clonotype. The gene calls are TRBV24-1 and TRBJ2-3, with 7 bases that match TRBD2. J was trimmed by 6 bases and V by 7 bases; bases with no gene match: 9. Germline CDR1 and CDR2: KGHDR and SFDVKD. CDR3 length: 14 amino acids. Here the CDR3 reads CATRGGTTLDTQYF. The DNA of the CDR3 is TGTGCCACCAGGGGCGGGACTACCCTCGATACGCAGTATTTT.

At least ten counts were recorded for this clonotype. The gene calls are TRBV6-2 or TRBV6-3 and TRBJ2-1; 9 nucleotides align to TRBD1. V lost 5 bases and J lost 5; bases outside the gene matches: 10. The germline V gene encodes CDR1 MNHEY and CDR2 SVGEGT. This CDR3 has 16 residues. The CDR3 DNA sequence: TGTGCCAGCAGTGACTTAGGGACAGGGTCTCACAATGAGCAGTTCTTC. It codes for CASSDLGTGSHNEQFF.

V gene TRBV7-2 combines with J gene TRBJ2-7; D is ambiguous. The CDR3 covers 12 residues. Looked up from germline, CDR1 is SGHTA and CDR2 is FQGNSA. The V and J ends lost 3 bases and 0 bases respectively, with 3 bases between them. The CDR3 loop is CASSFSSYEQYF. The CDR3 bases are TGTGCCAGCAGCTTCAGCTCCTACGAGCAGTACTTC. The full variable domain, its missing parts supplied by reference TRBV7-2 and TRBJ2-7, is GAGVSQSPSNKVTEKGKDVELRCDPISGHTALYWYRQSLGQGLEFLIYFQGNSAPDKSGLPSDRFSAERTGGSVSTLTIQRTQQEDSAVYLCASSFSSYEQYFGPGTRLTVT.

This clonotype was counted a few times. The chain employs TRBV7-9 and TRBJ2-6, with a weak D call TRBD2 (5 bases). Germline V lookup: CDR1 SEHNR, CDR2 FQNEAQ (reference sequence). This CDR3 has 15 residues. Trimming left V 4 bases short and J 1 base short, with 8 bases between. The CDR3 bases are TGTGCCAGCAGCTCCGGACTTTCTGGGGCCAACGTCCTGACTTTC. Residues: CASSSGLSGANVLTF.

This clonotype showed up many times. V and J are TRBV12-3 or TRBV12-4 and TRBJ2-3; TRBD2 is a possible D gene (6 bases). The CDR3 runs 14 residues. Trimming removed 5 bases at V and 4 bases at J, with 13 bases between. The CDR3 here is CASSPLGRPDTQYF. The CDR3 bases are TGTGCCAGCAGTCCCCTCGGGAGACCAGATACGCAGTATTTT.

Worth noting for this clonotype: This could be a read error, since a much larger clone is one nucleotide away. The chain joins TRBV7-6 to TRBJ1-1; possibly TRBD1 for D (6 bases). Per germline, CDR1 SGHVS and CDR2 FNYEAQ. CDR3 size: 13 residues. The CDR3 is CTSSRTGLTEAFF. CDR3 in DNA: TGTACCAGCAGCCGTACAGGGCTCACTGAAGCTTTCTTT.

V and J are TRBV5-1 and TRBJ2-6; 8 nucleotides agree with TRBD1. Trimming cost V 1 base and J 2 bases; bases outside gene matches: 8. Germline V CDR1 and CDR2: SGHRS, YFSETQ. The CDR3 length is 18 residues. The CDR3 nucleotides read TGCGCCAGCAGCTTGAACGGACAGGGTTTTACTGGGGCCAACGTCCTGACTTTC. It translates to CASSLNGQGFTGANVLTF.

Concerning this clonotype: Being one base from a much bigger clone, this may be a read error. The rearrangement uses TRBV20-1 and TRBJ1-2; 7 nucleotides align to TRBD1. From germline, CDR1 is DFQATT and CDR2 SNEGSKA (reference sequence). The CDR3 spans 15 residues. The DNA for the CDR3 is TGCAGTGCTAGAGGTTTTGGGCAGGGGGAGAATGGCTGCACCTTC. It encodes CSARGFGQGENGCTF.